The 5 T cell receptor beta chains listed next were all sequenced from one sample in a study of shared clonotypes between healthy human individuals. Sequencing used immunoSEQ multiplex PCR; TCRdb keeps in-frame clones, though not all of them. The data show 1,400,000 or so clones, with just under 99% seen just once and 0.36% held by the top ten. Sequenced sample: naive CD4+ T cells sorted from blood. Subset given: CD45RA+ positively selected. The receptors were sampled from a man younger than 40 in good health.

The V and J genes are TRBV14 and TRBJ1-1; no firm D call. The V gene lost 3 bases and the J gene lost 2 bases, with 7 bases spanning the gap. Germline CDR1 and CDR2: SGHDN and FVKESK. The length of the CDR3 is 13 residues. The CDR3 region has the DNA TGTGCCAGCAGCCACCGGGCCAACACTGAAGCTTTCTTT. Its translation is CASSHRANTEAFF. Looking up the rest from reference TRBV14 and TRBJ1-1 gives the full variable domain: EAGVTQFPSHSVIEKGQTVTLRCDPISGHDNLYWYRRVMGKEIKFLLHFVKESKQDESGMPNNRFLAERTGGTYSTLKVQPAELEDSGVYFCASSHRANTEAFFGQGTRLTVV.

The chain couples TRBV5-6 to TRBJ2-3; no reliable D call. The CDR3 consists of 14 residues. Looked up from germline, CDR1 is SGHDT and CDR2 is YYEEEE. V was clipped by 4 bases and J by 6 bases, with 15 bases between them. The CDR3 loop is CASSRRRQWDTQYF. The CDR3, as DNA: TGTGCCAGCAGCCGGCGGAGACAATGGGATACGCAGTATTTT.

Worth noting for this clone: The junction does not match germline at one end; this may be a read error. V is TRBV4-1 and J is TRBJ2-2, with 10 bases aligning to TRBD2. The CDR3 length is 15 residues. The germline V gene has CDR1 MGHRA and CDR2 YSYEKL. CDR3 amino acids: CASSRRGLATGELFF. CDR3 coding DNA: TGCGCCAGCAGCCGTCGGGGACTAGCGACCGGGGAGTTGTTTTTT.

This chain links TRBV13 with TRBJ2-6, with D unresolved. The CDR3 runs to 13 residues. The germline V gene encodes CDR1 PRHDT and CDR2 FYEKMQ (reference sequence). V was shortened by 1 base and J by 5 bases, with 3 bases between the two germline ends. CDR3 sequence: CASSLERANVLTF. CDR3 DNA sequence: TGTGCCAGCAGCTTAGAACGGGCCAACGTCCTGACTTTC. The variable domain in full, completed from reference TRBV13 and TRBJ2-6, reads AAGVIQSPRHLIKEKRETATLKCYPIPRHDTVYWYQQGPGQDPQFLISFYEKMQSDKGSIPDRFSAQQFSDYHSELNMSSLELGDSALYFCASSLERANVLTFGAGSRLTVL.

The rearrangement uses TRBV4-1 and TRBJ1-2, with a possible D match to TRBD1 (6 bases). The CDR3 sequence is 14 residues long. The V gene lost 1 base and the J gene lost 7 bases, with 13 bases spanning the gap. Germline V lookup: CDR1 MGHRA, CDR2 YSYEKL. CDR3 DNA sequence: TGCGCCAGCAGCCAAGGGCAGGGGATGTCTGGCTACACCTTC. Translation gives CASSQGQGMSGYTF.